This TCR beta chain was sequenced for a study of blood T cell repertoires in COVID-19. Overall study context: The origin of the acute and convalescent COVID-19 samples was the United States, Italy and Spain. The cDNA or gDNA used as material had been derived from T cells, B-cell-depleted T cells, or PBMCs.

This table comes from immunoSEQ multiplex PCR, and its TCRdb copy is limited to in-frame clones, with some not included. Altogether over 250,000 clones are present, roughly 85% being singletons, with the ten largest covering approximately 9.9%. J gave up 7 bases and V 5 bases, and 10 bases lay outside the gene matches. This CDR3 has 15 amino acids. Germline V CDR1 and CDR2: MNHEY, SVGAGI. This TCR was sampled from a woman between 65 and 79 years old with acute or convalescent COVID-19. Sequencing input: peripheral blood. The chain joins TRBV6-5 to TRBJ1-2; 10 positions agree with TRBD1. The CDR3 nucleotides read TGTGCCAGCAGTCTAACCGGGACAGGGGTTTTTGGCTACACCTTC. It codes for CASSLTGTGVFGYTF.